One sample yielded the 3 T cell receptor beta chains listed below, sequenced in a study of blood T cell repertoires in COVID-19. The protocol was immunoSEQ multiplex PCR, while the TCRdb copy is restricted to in-frame clones and leaves out a portion. The repertoire has roughly 180,000 clones, about 91% of them found once; the top ten carry around 4%. Sequencing used peripheral blood. The receptors shown here come from a woman aged 25 to 39 with acute or convalescent COVID-19.

The chain is built from TRBV11-2 and TRBJ2-5; D possibly corresponds to TRBD2 (6 bases). The CDR3 covers 18 residues. Looked up from germline, CDR1 is SGHAT and CDR2 is FQNNGV. V lost 5 bases and J lost 5, with 27 bases in between. CDR3 in amino acids: CASSRGEVLARRRETQYF. The CDR3 region has the DNA TGTGCCAGCAGCCGTGGTGAGGTTCTAGCGAGGCGTAGGGAGACCCAGTACTTC.

V is TRBV6-4 and J is TRBJ2-7; no clear D. CDR3 length: 13 amino acids. Trimming pared 7 bases from V and 3 bases from J, leaving 13 bases between. Germline lookup yields CDR1 MRHNA and CDR2 SNTAGT. CDR3 region: CASTTRQLYEQYF. Written as DNA, the CDR3 is TGTGCCAGCACGACTCGTCAGCTCTACGAGCAGTACTTC.

The V call is TRBV6-1, the J call TRBJ1-2; D gene unclear. V gave up 3 bases and J gave up 5 bases, with 10 bases separating them. Germline V gene lookup returns CDR1 MNHNS and CDR2 SASEGT. The CDR3 is made up of 13 amino acids. The CDR3 DNA reads TGTGCCAGCAGTGAGAGTGATCCATATGGCTACACCTTC. This encodes CASSESDPYGYTF.